Presented here are 27 T cell receptor beta chains from one specimen sequenced in a study of cytomegalovirus exposure and HLA in healthy donors (TCRdb year 2017). The library relied on the immunoSEQ multiplex PCR assay. A mixture of 60 forward primers for TCR Vbeta segments and 13 reverse primers for TCR Jbeta segments was used in the multiplex PCR. The table comes from immuneACCESS by way of TCRdb, which keeps in-frame sequences with V and J called. Part of the clones is missing from these tables; in studies checked, under half for an unresolved V gene and the rest for unknown reasons. This sample has tens of thousands of clones in its table, and roughly three quarters of those were observed once. 22% of the sample comes from the top ten. Source material: PBMCs. The receptors stem from a woman aged 40 to 50 in good health and CMV-seropositive.

The chain uses TRBV5-3 and TRBJ2-3, with TRBD1 as a possible D gene (5 bases). TRBV5-3 is filed as an ORF, its function uncertain. V shed 1 base and J shed 0 bases, with 15 bases lying between them. This CDR3 is 17 amino acids long. The CDR3 region has the DNA TGTGCCAGAAGCTTGATTAACAGGATATCTAGCACAGATACGCAGTATTTT. Translation: CARSLINRISSTDTQYF.

The chain carries TRBV29-1 and TRBJ2-7, with TRBD2 identical over 7 bases. Trimming cost V 1 base and J 3 bases; bases outside gene matches: 0. Looked up from germline, CDR1 is SQVTM and CDR2 is ANQGSEA. This CDR3 region has 12 residues. This CDR3 reads CSVEGGGYEQYF. The CDR3 DNA follows: TGCAGCGTTGAAGGGGGGGGCTACGAGCAGTACTTC.

The chain employs TRBV2 and TRBJ1-5; maybe TRBD1 (6 bases). This CDR3 region has 18 residues. CDR1 is SNHLY and CDR2 is FYNNEI in the germline V gene. Trimming left V 6 bases short and J 0 bases short, with 21 bases between. For the CDR3, the DNA is TGTGCCAGCAGATTGGACAGAACAGGGAGTGATAGCAATCAGCCCCAGCATTTT. Residues: CASRLDRTGSDSNQPQHF. The variable domain in full, completed from reference TRBV2 and TRBJ1-5, reads EPEVTQTPSHQVTQMGQEVILRCVPISNHLYFYWYRQILGQKVEFLVSFYNNEISEKSEIFDDQFSVERPDGSNFTLKIRSTKLEDSAMYFCASRLDRTGSDSNQPQHFGDGTRLSIL.

The gene calls are TRBV6-5 and TRBJ2-5; TRBD1 matches 8 bases. CDR3 length: 16 residues. Looked up from germline, CDR1 is MNHEY and CDR2 is SVGAGI. J lost 2 bases, V lost 2 bases, and 7 bases had no gene match. The CDR3 sequence: CASSYLRTGTQETQYF. CDR3 coding DNA: TGTGCCAGCAGTTACCTACGGACAGGGACTCAAGAGACCCAGTACTTC.

The V gene is TRBV6-5, the J gene TRBJ2-1; the match to TRBD2 covers 11 bases. V was pared by 7 bases and J by 6 bases, with 8 bases of the junction left unmatched. This CDR3 has 15 amino acids. Germline CDR1 MNHEY, CDR2 SVGAGI. CDR3 DNA: TGTGCCAGCACTTCATTAGCGGGGGGGACCAATGAGCAGTTCTTC. The encoded protein is CASTSLAGGTNEQFF.

This chain joins TRBV19 and TRBJ1-5; D unclear. V was cut by 3 bases and J by 2 bases, with 11 bases left in between. The germline CDR1 and CDR2 sequences are LNHDA and SQIVND (reference sequence). The CDR3 sequence is 15 residues long. For the CDR3, the DNA is TGTGCCAGTAGTATTGGCTTTTCACGCAATCAGCCCCAGCATTTT. It yields the protein CASSIGFSRNQPQHF.

Comment on this clone: The germline gene is not matched at one end of the junction; a read error may be the cause. This chain links TRBV15 with TRBJ1-2; TRBD1 aligns across 9 bases. This CDR3 comprises 12 residues. CDR1 and CDR2 (germline): LNHNV, YYDKDF (reference sequence). The CDR3 DNA reads as TGTGCCACCAGCAGAGATTTCCGGACAGGGGTTTTC. Protein product: CATSRDFRTGVF. The complete variable domain, with remaining parts taken from reference TRBV15 and TRBJ1-2, reads DAMVIQNPRYQVTQFGKPVTLSCSQTLNHNVMYWYQQKSSQAPKLLFHYYDKDFNNEADTPDNFQSRRPNTSFCFLDIRSPGLGDTAMYLCATSRDFRTGVFGSGTRLTVV.

This clone turned up a few times. V gene TRBV6-1 combines with J gene TRBJ1-3; D call uncertain. The CDR3 has 13 residues. V was pared by 7 bases and J by 0 bases, with 7 bases between. Germline V gene data show CDR1 as MNHNS and CDR2 as SASEGT. The CDR3 region is CASTQFSGNTIYF. The CDR3 nucleotides are TGTGCCAGCACTCAGTTCTCTGGAAACACCATATATTTT.

This clone came up a few times. The chain combines TRBV28 with TRBJ2-1, with 9 bases matching TRBD2. Per germline, CDR1 MDHEN and CDR2 SYDVKM. V lost 5 bases to trimming and J lost 7 bases; unmatched junction nucleotides: 15. The CDR3 spans 17 residues. The CDR3 sequence is CASSPLLAGARKNEQFF. Here the CDR3 DNA reads TGTGCCAGCAGTCCCCTTTTAGCGGGAGCTCGTAAGAATGAGCAGTTCTTC.

The chain is built from TRBV13 and TRBJ1-2, with D hard to call. Trimming left V 0 bases short and J 5 bases short, with 16 bases between. Per germline, CDR1 PRHDT and CDR2 FYEKMQ (reference sequence). There are 16 residues in the CDR3. The CDR3 region is CASSLGTAAEIYGYTF. The DNA of the CDR3 is TGTGCCAGCAGCTTAGGAACAGCCGCTGAGATTTATGGCTACACCTTC.

The genes are TRBV9 and TRBJ1-3; a weak D match, TRBD1 (5 bases). The germline CDR1 and CDR2 sequences are SGDLS and YYNGEE. V lost 4 bases and J 0 bases, leaving 14 bases between the germline ends. The CDR3 has 16 residues. This CDR3 is CASSNRRQFSGNTIYF. CDR3 nucleotides: TGTGCCAGCAGCAACCGTCGACAGTTCTCTGGAAACACCATATATTTT.

This clone was counted only a few times. V usage is TRBV2 and J usage is TRBJ1-6; D is uncertain. V was clipped by 1 base and J by 10 bases, with 11 bases between them. CDR1 is SNHLY, CDR2 FYNNEI, per germline. There are 14 residues in the CDR3. Here the CDR3 reads CASSEGRVRSPLHF. CDR3 DNA sequence: TGTGCCAGCAGTGAAGGCCGGGTGCGGTCACCCCTCCACTTT.

The table lists this clone with a few counts. This rearrangement joins TRBV5-4 to TRBJ1-6; the match to TRBD1 covers 12 bases. With 0 bases clipped from V and 7 bases from J, the junction kept 5 bases outside the gene matches. This CDR3 has 17 amino acids. Germline V lookup: CDR1 SGHNT, CDR2 YYREEE (reference sequence). The CDR3 loop reads CASSLGGQGAWNSPLHF. CDR3 in DNA: TGTGCCAGCAGCTTGGGGGGACAGGGGGCTTGGAATTCACCCCTCCACTTT.

V usage is TRBV27 and J usage is TRBJ2-1, with 13 bases lining up with TRBD2. Per the germline V gene, CDR1 is MNHEY and CDR2 is SMNVEV (reference sequence). V lost 6 bases and J lost 8; bases outside the gene matches: 7. This CDR3 has 15 residues. CDR3 sequence: CASSLLAGGPYEQFF. CDR3 DNA: TGTGCCAGCAGCTTACTAGCGGGGGGGCCATATGAGCAGTTCTTC.

The J gene is TRBJ2-1, the V gene TRBV27; D possibly corresponds to TRBD1 (6 bases). The CDR3 loop spans 16 amino acids. Germline CDR1 is MNHEY and CDR2 is SMNVEV (reference sequence). V lost 8 bases to trimming and J lost 10 bases, with 27 bases between them. The CDR3 DNA reads TGTGCCAGCCTGCGTTCTGGCCAAACCCTACAGGGCGAGCAGTTCTTC. Its protein product is CASLRSGQTLQGEQFF.

This clone appeared a single time. The V and J genes are TRBV27 and TRBJ1-2, with TRBD1 identical over 10 bases. CDR1 and CDR2 (germline): MNHEY, SMNVEV (reference sequence). This CDR3 comprises 15 residues. V was clipped by 6 bases and J by 4 bases; unmatched bases: 8. The CDR3 loop is CASSPGTGVGYGYTF. The CDR3 DNA sequence: TGTGCCAGCAGCCCCGGGACAGGGGTCGGCTATGGCTACACCTTC.

The V call is TRBV5-1, the J call TRBJ1-1; unclear D gene. V was shortened by 1 base and J by 0 bases, with 4 bases between the two germline ends. The CDR3 sequence is 13 residues long. The germline gives CDR1 SGHRS, CDR2 YFSETQ. The CDR3 bases are TGCGCCAGCAGCTTGTTCGTGAACACTGAAGCTTTCTTT. Protein product: CASSLFVNTEAFF.

This clone appeared a single time. The rearrangement uses TRBV7-9 and TRBJ1-2; possible D gene TRBD1, 5 bases. The CDR3 is 15 amino acids. Trimming left V 4 bases short and J 5 bases short, with 17 bases between. The germline CDR1 and CDR2 sequences are SEHNR and FQNEAQ (reference sequence). CDR3 region: CASSSFIPDIYGYTF. CDR3 nucleotides: TGTGCCAGCAGCTCATTCATACCGGACATTTATGGCTACACCTTC. The full variable domain, in which reference TRBV7-9 and TRBJ1-2 provide the parts outside the CDR3, is DTGVSQNPRHKITKRGQNVTFRCDPISEHNRLYWYRQTLGQGPEFLTYFQNEAQLEKSRLLSDRFSAERPKGSFSTLEIQRTEQGDSAMYLCASSSFIPDIYGYTFGSGTRLTVV.

This clone was counted between two and nine times. The gene calls are TRBV6-5 and TRBJ1-4; D may be TRBD1 (5 bases). The CDR3 extends over 12 amino acids. Per germline, CDR1 MNHEY and CDR2 SVGAGI. The V end was cut by 7 bases, the J end by 8 bases, with 11 bases between. The CDR3 sequence: CASKRGSEKLFF. In DNA form, the CDR3 reads TGTGCCAGCAAAAGGGGTAGCGAAAAACTGTTTTTT.

This clone has a handful of counts. This rearrangement joins TRBV4-1 to TRBJ2-5, with TRBD1 as a possible D gene (6 bases). CDR1 and CDR2 from the germline V gene are MGHRA and YSYEKL. This CDR3 has 14 amino acids. Trimming took off 0 bases at V and 7 bases at J, with 12 bases between the two ends. The CDR3 nucleotides are TGCGCCAGCAGCCAAGACAGGGGTCCGGGGACCCAGTACTTC. This gives the protein CASSQDRGPGTQYF.

The chain has TRBV30 and TRBJ1-3; 8 nucleotides align to TRBD1. The length of the CDR3 is 13 residues. Germline V CDR1 and CDR2: GTSNPN, SVGIG (reference sequence). V gave up 7 bases and J gave up 1 base; unmatched junction bases: 3. CDR3 amino acids: CASGQGSGNTIYF. The CDR3 nucleotides read TGTGCCTCCGGACAGGGTTCTGGAAACACCATATATTTT.

This clone has a single count. The rearrangement joins TRBV7-9 to TRBJ1-3, with D maybe TRBD1 (6 bases). The germline gives CDR1 SEHNR, CDR2 FQNEAQ (reference sequence). The CDR3 extends over 15 amino acids. Between the trimmed V and J ends, which lost 2 bases and 8 bases, there was a span of 16 bases. The CDR3 protein is CASSLYPGAEDTIYF. The CDR3, as DNA: TGTGCCAGCAGCTTATACCCAGGGGCGGAGGACACCATATATTTT.

The chain is built from TRBV15 and TRBJ2-1, with D uncertain. The V and J ends lost 0 bases and 7 bases respectively, with 13 bases between them. Germline CDR1 is LNHNV and CDR2 is YYDKDF (reference sequence). The CDR3 totals 15 residues. The CDR3 nucleotides are TGTGCCACCAGCAGAGAGCGAGGCCCCGGGAATGAGCAGTTCTTC. It yields the protein CATSRERGPGNEQFF. The whole variable domain, remainder taken from reference TRBV15 and TRBJ2-1, is DAMVIQNPRYQVTQFGKPVTLSCSQTLNHNVMYWYQQKSSQAPKLLFHYYDKDFNNEADTPDNFQSRRPNTSFCFLDIRSPGLGDTAMYLCATSRERGPGNEQFFGPGTRLTVL.

The chain is built from TRBV6-6 and TRBJ2-7; 8 bases line up with TRBD1. V lost 6 bases, J lost 4 bases, and 8 bases stayed unmatched. The length of the CDR3 is 14 residues. Germline assignment: CDR1 MNHNY and CDR2 SVGAGI (reference sequence). The CDR3 sequence: CASSQRTGRYEQYF. CDR3 bases: TGTGCCAGCAGCCAACGGACAGGGCGGTACGAGCAGTACTTC.

This clone showed up just a few times. The V and J genes are TRBV27 and TRBJ1-2; D is perhaps TRBD1 (5 bases). Trimming removed 2 bases from V and 4 bases from J, with 11 bases in between. CDR3 length: 14 amino acids. Looked up from germline, CDR1 is MNHEY and CDR2 is SMNVEV (reference sequence). This CDR3 is CASSLKGFSYGYTF. CDR3 nucleotides: TGTGCCAGCAGTTTAAAGGGGTTTAGCTATGGCTACACCTTC.

V and J are TRBV5-4 and TRBJ2-3, with 7 bases matching TRBD2. With V trimmed by 0 bases and J by 0 bases, 7 bases remained unmatched. Looked up from germline, CDR1 is SGHNT and CDR2 is YYREEE (reference sequence). The CDR3 loop spans 17 amino acids. The CDR3 region is CASSLGGAGLSTDTQYF. The DNA for the CDR3 is TGTGCCAGCAGCTTGGGGGGAGCGGGACTTAGCACAGATACGCAGTATTTT.

The chain joins TRBV5-1 to TRBJ2-7; D remains unclear. The CDR3 consists of 13 residues. Germline loops: CDR1 SGHRS, CDR2 YFSETQ. V gave up 2 bases and J gave up 2 bases, with 8 bases separating them. The CDR3, as DNA: TGCGCCAGCAGCTTAACCACAACCTACGAGCAGTACTTC. It codes for CASSLTTTYEQYF.